This TCR beta chain was sequenced in a study of T cells in Graves' hyperthyroidism and ophthalmopathy. Study-level findings and limits: Onset of ophthalmopathy came a median around 6.5 months after the model predicted it.

Regions amplified from RNA transcripts were the TCR beta CDR3 regions. Using the HTBI primer set, a first-round RT-PCR was run on the TCR CDR3. TCRdb passed the multiplex PCR reads through MiXCR, listing each CDR3 protein once. The sample lists fewer than 200,000 distinct CDR3 sequences, about 17% seen once, with roughly 32% in the top ten. The CDR3 contains 14 residues. The germline CDR1 and CDR2 sequences are SGHRS and YFSETQ. V lost 0 bases and J lost 1, with 8 bases in between. This clonotype was detected ten times or more. Its antigen is still unknown. The sequence was collected from a woman in her forties or fifties with Graves' hyperthyroidism. Material for sequencing was blood. The chain combines TRBV5-1 with TRBJ2-7, with D tentatively TRBD1 (5 bases). The CDR3 region has the DNA TGCGCCAGCAGCTTGGACCGACAGTCCTACGAGCAGTACTTC. Its protein is CASSLDRQSYEQYF.